Sequencing of this T cell receptor (beta chain) was carried out in a study of metastatic and nonmetastatic thyroid tumors. Per the original methods: CDR3 was compared across clinicopathological groups, and the resulting differences were used to build a distant-metastasis classifier for papillary thyroid cancer. TCRdb recomputed clones from the PCR reads via MiXCR. TCRdb's processing, not the authors', yielded these V and J calls. This repertoire shows 3,000 to 3,500 clones, roughly 26% found once; its top ten account for more than 14%. No patient had received any treatment before thyroid surgery. This clone is classed as large. The V gene's germline CDR1 is KGHDR and CDR2 SFDVKD. Trimming removed 9 bases at V and 5 bases at J, with 12 bases between. The CDR3 has 12 amino acids.

The receptor's source is a female donor with papillary thyroid cancer or a benign thyroid nodule (not recorded which). Some clones in this sample may be carry-over from other donors' samples. Sequencing used tumor tissue. V usage is TRBV24-1 and J usage is TRBJ1-1; D is undetermined. This chain's CDR3 is CATGLGSTEAFF. Here the CDR3 DNA reads TGTGCCACCGGTCTGGGGAGTACTGAAGCTTTCTTT.